The T cell receptor (beta chain) described here comes from a study of T cells after yellow fever vaccination. This clonotype was recorded at least ten times. Each CDR3 protein is one row after TCRdb ran MiXCR on the 5' RACE reads. The table lists 9,500 to 15,000 distinct CDR3 sequences, 5.8% of them singletons. The CDR3 is 17 amino acids. From germline, CDR1 is LGHNA and CDR2 YSLEER. Losses at the gene ends were 1 base for V and 8 bases for J; bases not matched to a gene: 12. This specimen consisted of PBMCs, either bulk or a sorted T-cell subset (CD4+, CD8+, memory, or dextramer-sorted; not recorded which), obtained on the day of the yellow fever booster vaccination. The source of this sequence is a man aged 25 to 45 who received the YFV17D yellow fever vaccine. This chain links TRBV4-3 with TRBJ2-2; 8 bases line up with TRBD2. The CDR3 is CASSQVLAGAQGGELFF. CDR3 bases: TGCGCCAGCAGCCAAGTTCTAGCGGGCGCTCAGGGGGGGGAGCTGTTTTTT.